The source of this T cell receptor (beta chain) is a study of shared clonotypes between healthy human individuals. Participating donors were healthy, HIV-negative adults free of recent acute infections or vaccinations. Generated by immunoSEQ multiplex PCR, the TCRdb table keeps only in-frame clones and is missing some. The table has about 960,000 clones, approximately 80% seen once. V shed 5 bases and J 5 bases; nucleotides not matched to a gene: 1. The length of the CDR3 is 15 residues. The germline V gene encodes CDR1 SNHLY and CDR2 FYNNEI. Sequencing input: memory CD4+ T cells sorted from blood. Stated subset: CD45RA-negative fraction. The chain employs TRBV2 and TRBJ2-1; 15 nucleotides line up with TRBD2. The clonotype comes from a man younger than 30 in good health. As DNA, the CDR3 is TGTGCCAGCAGTAGGACTAGCGGGAGGGACAATGAGCAGTTCTTC. It encodes CASSRTSGRDNEQFF.